Listed below are T cell receptor beta chains from one sample, sequenced in a study of identical twins. TCRdb recomputed calls from the 5' RACE reads with MiXCR, one row per CDR3 protein. Here the sample spans some 710,000 distinct CDR3 sequences, 6.1% being singletons. Sequenced sample: naive T cells sorted from blood. These receptors were obtained from a man aged 18 to 30 in good health. The CDR3 runs from the conserved cysteine through the conserved F or W. Each record gives: J gene, D gene, clone size, V gene, CDR3 DNA, CDR3 protein. The D gene is left open where the match is weak. Not every row has a clone size; where given, it reads once, few, many or a size class.

j_call: TRBJ2-7; d_call: TRBD1; clone_size: NA; v_call: TRBV15; cdr3_nt: TGTGCCACCAACCACAGGGACAGCTCCTACGAGCAGTACTTC; cdr3_aa: CATNHRDSSYEQYF
j_call: TRBJ2-1; d_call: TRBD1; clone_size: many; v_call: TRBV29-1; cdr3_nt: TGCAGCGCCGACAGGGGATACAATGAGCAGTTCTTC; cdr3_aa: CSADRGYNEQFF
j_call: TRBJ2-1; d_call: NA; clone_size: many; v_call: TRBV6-5; cdr3_nt: TGTGCCAGCAGTCACCGGACCGAGCAGTTCTTC; cdr3_aa: CASSHRTEQFF
j_call: TRBJ1-2; d_call: TRBD1; clone_size: NA; v_call: TRBV5-5; cdr3_nt: TGTGCCAGCAGCATCGGGACAGCACATGGCTACACCTTC; cdr3_aa: CASSIGTAHGYTF
j_call: TRBJ2-1; d_call: TRBD1; clone_size: many; v_call: TRBV29-1; cdr3_nt: TGCAGCGTTAACGGACAGGGAAAGGCTTACAATGAGCAGTTCTTC; cdr3_aa: CSVNGQGKAYNEQFF
j_call: TRBJ2-1; d_call: TRBD2; clone_size: many; v_call: TRBV29-1; cdr3_nt: TGCAGCGTAGAGGGACTAGCCTGGTTGGTGAATGAGCAGTTCTTC; cdr3_aa: CSVEGLAWLVNEQFF
j_call: TRBJ2-1; d_call: NA; clone_size: NA; v_call: TRBV18; cdr3_nt: TGTGCCAGCTCACCACCCGGGGGGCGCAACAATGAGCAGTTCTTC; cdr3_aa: CASSPPGGRNNEQFF
j_call: TRBJ1-5; d_call: NA; clone_size: NA; v_call: TRBV15; cdr3_nt: TGTGCCACCAGCAGTTCCGGGACCTGGGATCAGCCCCAGCATTTT; cdr3_aa: CATSSSGTWDQPQHF
j_call: TRBJ2-5; d_call: NA; clone_size: NA; v_call: TRBV20-1; cdr3_nt: TGCAGTGCTAGTACCAGGTCGTACCAAGAGACCCAGTACTTC; cdr3_aa: CSASTRSYQETQYF
j_call: TRBJ2-1; d_call: TRBD2; clone_size: many; v_call: TRBV4-3; cdr3_nt: TGCGCCAGCAGTCTCGGGGGTAGCGGGAGTTTCGATGAGCAGTTCTTC; cdr3_aa: CASSLGGSGSFDEQFF
j_call: TRBJ1-1; d_call: NA; clone_size: few; v_call: TRBV10-3; cdr3_nt: TGTGCCACCCGAGCGAACACTGAAGCTTTCTTT; cdr3_aa: CATRANTEAFF
j_call: TRBJ1-2; d_call: NA; clone_size: few; v_call: TRBV20-1; cdr3_nt: TGCAGTGCTAGAGATTTGCGGAATAACTATGGCTACACCTTC; cdr3_aa: CSARDLRNNYGYTF
j_call: TRBJ2-3; d_call: NA; clone_size: NA; v_call: TRBV11-2; cdr3_nt: TGTGCCAGCAGCTTATTGGGGTCTCGCACAGATACGCAGTATTTT; cdr3_aa: CASSLLGSRTDTQYF
j_call: TRBJ2-1; d_call: TRBD2; clone_size: few; v_call: TRBV19; cdr3_nt: TGTGCCAGTAGTATAGAGACTTTAGCGGGAGGGCCGGGCAATGAGCAGTTCTTC; cdr3_aa: CASSIETLAGGPGNEQFF
j_call: TRBJ2-1; d_call: NA; clone_size: few; v_call: TRBV20-1; cdr3_nt: TGCAGTGCTAGTCCGTCTCGCAATGAGCAGTTCTTC; cdr3_aa: CSASPSRNEQFF
j_call: TRBJ1-6; d_call: NA; clone_size: few; v_call: TRBV20-1; cdr3_nt: TGCAGTGCTAGAGATCAGGGAGCGGGGTCACCCCTCCACTTT; cdr3_aa: CSARDQGAGSPLHF
j_call: TRBJ2-1; d_call: TRBD2; clone_size: many; v_call: TRBV10-3; cdr3_nt: TGTGCCATCAGCAGCGGGAGTAAGGCCAATGAGCAGTTCTTC; cdr3_aa: CAISSGSKANEQFF
j_call: TRBJ2-3; d_call: NA; clone_size: NA; v_call: TRBV11-2; cdr3_nt: TGTGCCAGCAGCTCAGTTAGGGGCCGCACAGATACGCAGTATTTT; cdr3_aa: CASSSVRGRTDTQYF
j_call: TRBJ2-5; d_call: TRBD2; clone_size: NA; v_call: TRBV27; cdr3_nt: TGTGCCAGCGGAGGCATAGCGGGAGGGCCGGGGGCAGAGACCCAGTACTTC; cdr3_aa: CASGGIAGGPGAETQYF
j_call: TRBJ2-7; d_call: TRBD2; clone_size: many; v_call: TRBV25-1; cdr3_nt: TGTGCCAGCAGTGGCCTAGGGAGCGGGAGGGCTTTTGAGCAGTACTTC; cdr3_aa: CASSGLGSGRAFEQYF
j_call: TRBJ2-3; d_call: TRBD1; clone_size: many; v_call: TRBV20-1; cdr3_nt: TGCAGTGCCACAACGGACAGGGCAAATACGCAGTATTTT; cdr3_aa: CSATTDRANTQYF
j_call: TRBJ2-1; d_call: TRBD2; clone_size: many; v_call: TRBV9; cdr3_nt: TGTGCCAGCAGCGACCCATTCGGGGGGGCCTACAATGAGCAGTTCTTC; cdr3_aa: CASSDPFGGAYNEQFF
j_call: TRBJ2-7; d_call: TRBD2; clone_size: few; v_call: TRBV7-2; cdr3_nt: TGTGCCAGCAGCCCTTATCTAACTAGCGGGAGGGCCTACGAGCAGTACTTC; cdr3_aa: CASSPYLTSGRAYEQYF
j_call: TRBJ2-7; d_call: TRBD2; clone_size: many; v_call: TRBV20-1; cdr3_nt: TGCAGTGCTCAGAGAGCGGGGGGCTACCACGAGCAGTACTTC; cdr3_aa: CSAQRAGGYHEQYF
j_call: TRBJ1-1; d_call: NA; clone_size: many; v_call: TRBV5-1; cdr3_nt: TGCGCCAGCAGCCTTTCCGGGGTTTGGTACACTGAAGCTTTCTTT; cdr3_aa: CASSLSGVWYTEAFF
j_call: TRBJ1-5; d_call: NA; clone_size: few; v_call: TRBV5-5; cdr3_nt: TGTGCCAGCAGCTTACTACAGGGAGAAGGGAATCAGCCCCAGCATTTT; cdr3_aa: CASSLLQGEGNQPQHF
j_call: TRBJ2-7; d_call: TRBD2; clone_size: many; v_call: TRBV10-3; cdr3_nt: TGTGCCATCAGTGGGGGGGGACTAAACTACGAGCAGTACTTC; cdr3_aa: CAISGGGLNYEQYF
j_call: TRBJ2-1; d_call: TRBD2; clone_size: many; v_call: TRBV12-3/TRBV12-4; cdr3_nt: TGTGCCAGCAGTAGCGGGAGCAGTGAGCAGTTCTTC; cdr3_aa: CASSSGSSEQFF
j_call: TRBJ1-1; d_call: NA; clone_size: many; v_call: TRBV20-1; cdr3_nt: TGCAGTGCTAGAGGGGGAATGAACACTGAAGCTTTCTTT; cdr3_aa: CSARGGMNTEAFF
j_call: TRBJ2-1; d_call: NA; clone_size: few; v_call: TRBV19; cdr3_nt: TGTGCCAGTAGTGACCTGGGCCGGGCTGGCTACAATGAGCAGTTCTTC; cdr3_aa: CASSDLGRAGYNEQFF
j_call: TRBJ2-2; d_call: NA; clone_size: many; v_call: TRBV20-1; cdr3_nt: TGCAGTGCTAGAGCTTTGGAGGGAACCGGGGAGCTGTTTTTT; cdr3_aa: CSARALEGTGELFF
j_call: TRBJ2-7; d_call: NA; clone_size: many; v_call: TRBV6-2/TRBV6-3; cdr3_nt: TGTGCCAGCAGTACTACAGGGAGCTCCTACGAGCAGTACTTC; cdr3_aa: CASSTTGSSYEQYF
j_call: TRBJ2-4; d_call: NA; clone_size: NA; v_call: TRBV14; cdr3_nt: TGTGCCAGCAGCCAGGGCAGAATAAACATTCAGTACTTC; cdr3_aa: CASSQGRINIQYF
j_call: TRBJ2-3; d_call: NA; clone_size: few; v_call: TRBV20-1; cdr3_nt: TGCAGTGCTTTGAGCAGGGTCCGCACAGATACGCAGTATTTT; cdr3_aa: CSALSRVRTDTQYF
j_call: TRBJ2-2; d_call: TRBD2; clone_size: many; v_call: TRBV4-3; cdr3_nt: TGCGCCAGCAGGGGGACTAGTGTTAACACCGGGGAGCTGTTTTTT; cdr3_aa: CASRGTSVNTGELFF
j_call: TRBJ2-1; d_call: TRBD2; clone_size: many; v_call: TRBV6-5; cdr3_nt: TGTGCCAGCAGTTACAGGGGACTAGCGACGGGAAGGCCCAATGAGCAGTTCTTC; cdr3_aa: CASSYRGLATGRPNEQFF
j_call: TRBJ1-3; d_call: NA; clone_size: many; v_call: TRBV10-3; cdr3_nt: TGTGCCATCAAGGAGCAAACCTCTGGAAACACCATATATTTT; cdr3_aa: CAIKEQTSGNTIYF
j_call: TRBJ2-7; d_call: NA; clone_size: many; v_call: TRBV10-3; cdr3_nt: TGTGCCATCAGTGAGTCGAGCGGCGAGCAGTACTTC; cdr3_aa: CAISESSGEQYF
j_call: TRBJ2-7; d_call: NA; clone_size: many; v_call: TRBV5-1; cdr3_nt: TGCGCCAGCAGCTTCCTGTGGACGGAAGCCTACGAGCAGTACTTC; cdr3_aa: CASSFLWTEAYEQYF
j_call: TRBJ1-2; d_call: NA; clone_size: many; v_call: TRBV4-1; cdr3_nt: TGCGCCAGCAGCCAAGTGGCCGGAGGGAAGGGCTACACCTTC; cdr3_aa: CASSQVAGGKGYTF
j_call: TRBJ1-5; d_call: NA; clone_size: few; v_call: TRBV12-3/TRBV12-4; cdr3_nt: TGTGCCAGCAGATTAGGAGGGCCGGGGAGTATTTATCAGCCCCAGCATTTT; cdr3_aa: CASRLGGPGSIYQPQHF
j_call: TRBJ2-3; d_call: NA; clone_size: NA; v_call: TRBV15; cdr3_nt: TGTGCCACCAGCAGAGGCGGCGGGGCGGTCCCAGATACGCAGTATTTT; cdr3_aa: CATSRGGGAVPDTQYF
j_call: TRBJ2-6; d_call: NA; clone_size: few; v_call: TRBV12-3/TRBV12-4; cdr3_nt: TGTGCCAGCAGTCACGGGGACTCTGGGGCCAACGTCCTGACTTTC; cdr3_aa: CASSHGDSGANVLTF
j_call: TRBJ2-3; d_call: TRBD2; clone_size: NA; v_call: TRBV7-3; cdr3_nt: TGTGCCAGCAGCTTTCGCGGCGGGAGGGGGCCAGATACGCAGTATTTT; cdr3_aa: CASSFRGGRGPDTQYF
j_call: TRBJ2-5; d_call: NA; clone_size: few; v_call: TRBV5-1; cdr3_nt: TGCGCCAGCTCCGGATTTTCGAGAGCCCAAGAGACCCAGTACTTC; cdr3_aa: CASSGFSRAQETQYF
j_call: TRBJ2-4; d_call: NA; clone_size: NA; v_call: TRBV7-8; cdr3_nt: TGTGCCAGCAGCTTAGCGTTAGCCCCAGCCAAAAACATTCAGTACTTC; cdr3_aa: CASSLALAPAKNIQYF
j_call: TRBJ2-7; d_call: NA; clone_size: few; v_call: TRBV20-1; cdr3_nt: TGCAGTGCTTCCGGGCAGGGCAGCAATCCCTACGAGCAGTACTTC; cdr3_aa: CSASGQGSNPYEQYF
j_call: TRBJ2-2; d_call: TRBD1; clone_size: many; v_call: TRBV4-2; cdr3_nt: TGTGCCAGCAGCCCTAGACAGGGTGGGAACACCGGGGAGCTGTTTTTT; cdr3_aa: CASSPRQGGNTGELFF
j_call: TRBJ2-3; d_call: NA; clone_size: NA; v_call: TRBV7-3; cdr3_nt: TGTGCCAGCAGCTCGGACACCTGGGATACGCAGTATTTT; cdr3_aa: CASSSDTWDTQYF
j_call: TRBJ1-1; d_call: NA; clone_size: many; v_call: TRBV5-1; cdr3_nt: TGCGCCAGCAGCTTGGAAATGAACACTGAAGCTTTCTTT; cdr3_aa: CASSLEMNTEAFF